The 29 T cell receptor beta chains in this list originate from one sample, sequenced in a study of blood T cells in healthy people across ages (dated by TCRdb to between 2015 and 2016). The library was generated by 5' RACE. The reads were generated on an Illumina HiSeq 2500. A second about 7 to 12 cycle PCR used a sample-barcoded 5' primer and a J-beta primer mix. TCRdb reprocessed the public reads (quality trimming at Q25 with fastp, clone calling with MiXCR) and kept in-frame beta chains. Every entry covers one CDR3 protein and lists the most common genes and DNA from its rows. Recorded for this sample are some 1.5 million distinct CDR3 sequences; approximately 28% of them occurred a single time. Of the sample, 7.7% falls within the top ten clones. The source material was blood. The receptor source for this set is a woman aged 25 to 45 in good health.

This clonotype has a handful of counts. V is TRBV29-1 and J is TRBJ2-1; possibly TRBD1 for D (6 bases). The CDR3 loop spans 12 amino acids. CDR1 and CDR2 from the germline V gene are SQVTM and ANQGSEA. The ends were cut back, 7 bases at V and 7 bases at J, with 14 bases in the middle. CDR3 sequence reads: CSGYRERNEQFF. The DNA of the CDR3 is TGCAGCGGATACAGGGAAAGGAATGAGCAGTTCTTC.

V and J are TRBV27 and TRBJ2-1; 14 nucleotides align to TRBD2. J lost 6 bases, V lost 0 bases, and 4 bases had no gene match. CDR1 and CDR2 from the germline V gene are MNHEY and SMNVEV (reference sequence). The CDR3 runs 17 residues. CDR3 bases: TGTGCCAGCAGTTTATCTTCGACTAGCGGGGGGGGCAATGAGCAGTTCTTC. Its protein product is CASSLSSTSGGGNEQFF.

This chain links TRBV5-5 with TRBJ1-4, with D possibly matching TRBD1 (6 bases). From germline, CDR1 is SGHKS and CDR2 YYEKEE (reference sequence). Between the trimmed V and J ends, which lost 4 bases and 5 bases, there was a span of 15 bases. The CDR3 sequence is 15 residues long. CDR3 in DNA: TGTGCCAGCAGCACCCTGACAGGCTTAAATGAAAAACTGTTTTTT. It specifies CASSTLTGLNEKLFF. Using reference TRBV5-5 and TRBJ1-4 for the parts outside the CDR3, the full variable domain is DAGVTQSPTHLIKTRGQQVTLRCSPISGHKSVSWYQQVLGQGPQFIFQYYEKEERGRGNFPDRFSARQFPNYSSELNVNALLLGDSALYLCASSTLTGLNEKLFFGSGTQLSVL.

This clonotype was counted ten times or more. CDR3 sequence: CASSHGGVGSEQYF. In nucleotides, the CDR3 is TGCGCCAGCAGCCATGGAGGGGTGGGGAGTGAGCAGTACTTC. The V and J genes are TRBV4-3 and TRBJ2-7; a possible D gene is TRBD2 (6 bases). Trimming stripped 3 bases from V and 7 bases from J, with 16 bases between. The V gene's germline CDR1 is LGHNA and CDR2 YSLEER. This CDR3 has 14 residues.

There are many counts of this clonotype. V and J are TRBV10-3 and TRBJ2-7, with unresolved D. This CDR3 has 14 amino acids. Looked up from germline, CDR1 is ENHRY and CDR2 is SYGVKD. V lost 2 bases and J lost 4, with 12 bases in between. The CDR3 DNA follows: TGTGCCATCAGTGAGCTTGTGGGCCCGTACGAGCAGTACTTC. Its protein product is CAISELVGPYEQYF.

The chain couples TRBV27 to TRBJ2-5; 8 nucleotides align to TRBD1. With V trimmed by 10 bases and J by 12 bases, 10 bases remained unmatched. The CDR3 spans 11 residues. The germline gives CDR1 MNHEY, CDR2 SMNVEV (reference sequence). CDR3 in amino acids: CATGLTGEEYF. In nucleotides, the CDR3 is TGTGCCACCGGTCTGACAGGGGAGGAGTACTTC.

Turning to this clonotype: Relative to the germline gene, one junction end is altered; a read error may explain this. The chain combines TRBV7-9 with TRBJ2-5; TRBD2 matches 8 bases. The CDR3 consists of 16 residues. Germline V gene lookup returns CDR1 SEHNR and CDR2 FQNEAQ (reference sequence). CDR3: CASSLYATSGRETQYF. As DNA, the CDR3 is TGCGCCAGCAGCTTATACGCTACTAGCGGAAGAGAGACCCAGTACTTC.

This clonotype appeared a few times. CDR3 bases: TGTGCCAGCTCACCGGACAGGGGAACAGTCGATACGCAGTATTTT. Its translation is CASSPDRGTVDTQYF. The rearrangement links TRBV18 to TRBJ2-3, with TRBD1 identical over 9 bases. V gave up 3 bases and J gave up 6 bases; unmatched junction bases: 7. This CDR3 has 15 residues. Germline V lookup: CDR1 KGHSH, CDR2 LQKENI.

The genes are TRBV5-1 and TRBJ2-7, with 13 bases aligning to TRBD2. Germline assignment: CDR1 SGHRS and CDR2 YFSETQ. V lost 4 bases to trimming and J lost 12 bases; unmatched junction nucleotides: 16. The length of the CDR3 is 16 residues. The CDR3 loop reads CASSPTLLAGGPGGYF. In nucleotides, the CDR3 is TGCGCCAGCAGCCCAACCCTACTAGCGGGAGGGCCGGGGGGGTACTTC.

This clonotype was detected only a few times. The chain uses TRBV18 and TRBJ1-2, with a tentative D call TRBD1 (5 bases). The CDR3 length is 13 residues. Between the trimmed V and J ends, which lost 4 bases and 5 bases, there was a span of 11 bases. Germline V gene data show CDR1 as KGHSH and CDR2 as LQKENI. The DNA for the CDR3 is TGTGCCAGCTCACTAGGGGTACGATATGGCTACACCTTC. It specifies CASSLGVRYGYTF.

The chain uses TRBV4-1 and TRBJ1-1, with D perhaps TRBD1 (6 bases). Trimming stripped 2 bases from V and 2 bases from J, with 12 bases between. The CDR3 spans 15 residues. The V gene's germline CDR1 is MGHRA and CDR2 YSYEKL. CDR3 nucleotide sequence: TGCGCCAGCAGCCAACCCACAGGGAGCAACACTGAAGCTTTCTTT. Protein: CASSQPTGSNTEAFF.

This clonotype was counted between two and nine times. This chain uses TRBV24-1 with TRBJ2-3, with 11 nucleotides matching TRBD2. V was pared by 2 bases and J by 6 bases, with 6 bases of the junction left unmatched. Germline lookup yields CDR1 KGHDR and CDR2 SFDVKD. The CDR3 loop spans 16 amino acids. The CDR3 region has the DNA TGTGCCACCAGTGATTGGGCTAGCGGGGGGCACGATACGCAGTATTTT. It codes for CATSDWASGGHDTQYF.

This sequence joins TRBV2 and TRBJ2-1, with 12 bases that match TRBD2. This CDR3 comprises 13 residues. Germline values: CDR1 SNHLY, CDR2 FYNNEI. Trimming took 11 bases from V and 10 from J; bases not matched to a gene: 9. CDR3: CAVKTSGSQEQFF. Here the CDR3 DNA reads TGTGCCGTTAAGACTAGCGGGAGTCAAGAGCAGTTCTTC.

Of note for this clonotype: A junction end diverges from the germline sequence, so it may reflect a read error. J is TRBJ2-1 and V is TRBV7-3, with 9 bases matching TRBD1. Germline assignment: CDR1 SGHTA and CDR2 FQGTGA. CDR3 length: 14 amino acids. CDR3 nucleotide sequence: TGTGCCGGCAGCAAAGACAGGGGGGGTAGTGAGCAGTTCTTC. Its translation: CAGSKDRGGSEQFF.

The J gene is TRBJ2-7, the V gene TRBV28; D perhaps matches TRBD1 (6 bases). Trimming removed 5 bases at V and 4 bases at J, with 15 bases between. CDR1 and CDR2 (germline): MDHEN, SYDVKM. The CDR3 extends over 14 amino acids. The CDR3 reads CASSGRGRGYEQYF. The CDR3 nucleotides are TGTGCCAGCAGTGGCCGGGGCAGGGGTTACGAGCAGTACTTC.

Worth noting for this clonotype: A junction end diverges from the germline sequence, so it may reflect a read error. The chain carries TRBV20-1 and TRBJ2-7; 9 bases fit TRBD1. This CDR3 spans 15 amino acids. Per germline, CDR1 DFQATT and CDR2 SNEGSKA (reference sequence). CDR3: CSARVGQGGGYERYF. CDR3 bases: TGCAGTGCTAGAGTGGGACAGGGAGGCGGCTACGAGCGGTACTTC.

This clonotype was observed a few times. This chain uses TRBV7-2 with TRBJ2-3; TRBD2 might be the D (6 bases). This CDR3 contains 13 residues. Trimming removed 10 bases at V and 4 bases at J, with 15 bases between. Germline loops: CDR1 SGHTA, CDR2 FQGNSA. Here the CDR3 DNA reads TGTGCCACCTCTGGGGGGAGCTCAGATACGCAGTATTTT. It encodes CATSGGSSDTQYF.

The chain couples TRBV7-9 to TRBJ2-3, with 11 bases identical to TRBD2. Germline V gene lookup returns CDR1 SEHNR and CDR2 FQNEAQ (reference sequence). With V trimmed by 5 bases and J by 2 bases, 15 bases remained unmatched. The CDR3 is 19 residues long. The CDR3 bases are TGTGCCAGCAGCATGGCTCGGGGGCTAGCGGGGGGTTCCACAGATACGCAGTATTTT. It specifies CASSMARGLAGGSTDTQYF.

The rearrangement joins TRBV20-1 to TRBJ1-3; D call uncertain. CDR3 length: 12 amino acids. With 4 bases removed from V and 8 bases from J, the gap between germline ends came to 12 bases. From germline, CDR1 is DFQATT and CDR2 SNEGSKA (reference sequence). The CDR3 region is CSANAGVDTIYF. The CDR3 DNA reads TGCAGTGCTAATGCCGGGGTAGACACCATATATTTT.

In regard to this clonotype: A read error may account for a junction end that differs from germline. The chain has TRBV29-1 and TRBJ2-1, with D unclear. The CDR3 is made up of 12 amino acids. Germline V lookup: CDR1 SQVTM, CDR2 ANQGSEA. The CDR3 coding sequence is TGCAGCGTTGAAGGGTTTGGAGAGACCCAGTTATTC. It encodes CSVEGFGETQLF.

Many counts were recorded for this clonotype. A junction boundary mismatches the germline segment, possibly from a read error. The chain combines TRBV20-1 with TRBJ2-1; D perhaps matches TRBD2 (5 bases). The CDR3 consists of 12 residues. The germline V gene encodes CDR1 DFQATT and CDR2 SNEGSKA (reference sequence). The CDR3 spells CSSRELFNEQFF. CDR3 DNA: TGCAGTTCTAGGGAGTTGTTTAATGAGCAGTTCTTC.

There are many counts of this clonotype. The CDR3 spells CSARFVRSSYNEQFF. Written as DNA, the CDR3 is TGCAGTGCCCGGTTCGTCCGGAGCTCCTACAATGAGCAGTTCTTC. The V call is TRBV20-1, the J call TRBJ2-1; unclear D gene. The CDR3 has 15 amino acids. Germline V lookup: CDR1 DFQATT, CDR2 SNEGSKA (reference sequence). V lost 6 bases and J 0 bases, leaving 15 bases between the germline ends.

The rearrangement joins TRBV6-5 to TRBJ2-7; D tentatively reads TRBD1 or TRBD2 (5 bases each). The CDR3 is 13 amino acids. Germline lookup yields CDR1 MNHEY and CDR2 SVGAGI. V lost 2 bases and J 7 bases, leaving 12 bases between the germline ends. The CDR3 sequence: CASSYNRDGEQYF. The CDR3 DNA reads as TGTGCCAGCAGTTACAATAGGGACGGGGAGCAGTACTTC.

The chain is built from TRBV27 and TRBJ2-3; perhaps TRBD2 as D (5 bases). CDR1 MNHEY and CDR2 SMNVEV come from the germline V gene (reference sequence). The CDR3 is 16 amino acids. V was cut by 5 bases and J by 4 bases, with 19 bases left in between. CDR3 DNA sequence: TGTGCCAGCAGTACCTCGGACTGGTACTCTGCAGATACGCAGTATTTT. Its translation: CASSTSDWYSADTQYF.

The chain is built from TRBV15 and TRBJ2-1; 8 nucleotides align to TRBD2. The CDR3 extends over 17 amino acids. Germline V lookup: CDR1 LNHNV, CDR2 YYDKDF (reference sequence). V gave up 0 bases and J gave up 3 bases; unmatched junction bases: 7. The CDR3 region is CATSRDREGRVYNEQFF. The DNA for the CDR3 is TGTGCCACCAGCAGAGATCGGGAGGGGAGGGTCTACAATGAGCAGTTCTTC.

This sequence joins TRBV18 and TRBJ2-3; D gene ambiguous. CDR1 and CDR2 from the germline V gene are KGHSH and LQKENI. This CDR3 has 13 amino acids. With 2 bases removed from V and 6 bases from J, the gap between germline ends came to 9 bases. The CDR3 nucleotides are TGTGCCAGCTCACCAATATTGTTGGATACGCAGTATTTT. Its protein is CASSPILLDTQYF. Combining the CDR3 with reference TRBV18 and TRBJ2-3 gives the whole variable domain NAGVMQNPRHLVRRRGQEARLRCSPMKGHSHVYWYRQLPEEGLKFMVYLQKENIIDESGMPKERFSAEFPKEGPSILRIQQVVRGDSAAYFCASSPILLDTQYFGPGTRLTVL.

As for this clonotype: The junction and the germline gene differ at one end; a read error may be behind it. The chain uses TRBV20-1 and TRBJ1-2; no firm D call. Germline V gene data show CDR1 as DFQATT and CDR2 as SNEGSKA (reference sequence). The CDR3 spans 15 residues. As DNA, the CDR3 is TGCAGTGCTCTAGCGCGGGTAGAACCTAACTATGGCTGCACCTTC. Translation: CSALARVEPNYGCTF.

The chain combines TRBV12-3 or TRBV12-4 with TRBJ2-2; D call uncertain. CDR3 length equals 12 residues. V was trimmed by 6 bases and J by 7 bases, leaving 9 bases between them. CDR3 region: CASRPPYGELFF. The CDR3 DNA reads as TGTGCCAGCAGACCCCCTTACGGGGAGCTGTTTTTT.

V gene TRBV12-5 combines with J gene TRBJ2-3, with a weak D call TRBD2 (5 bases). This CDR3 region has 14 residues. V lost 5 bases to trimming and J lost 5 bases, with 14 bases between them. CDR1 and CDR2 (germline): LGHNT, FRNRAP. CDR3 nucleotides: TGTGCTAGTGGTAACTCCGCTAGCCTAGATACGCAGTATTTT. Protein sequence: CASGNSASLDTQYF.